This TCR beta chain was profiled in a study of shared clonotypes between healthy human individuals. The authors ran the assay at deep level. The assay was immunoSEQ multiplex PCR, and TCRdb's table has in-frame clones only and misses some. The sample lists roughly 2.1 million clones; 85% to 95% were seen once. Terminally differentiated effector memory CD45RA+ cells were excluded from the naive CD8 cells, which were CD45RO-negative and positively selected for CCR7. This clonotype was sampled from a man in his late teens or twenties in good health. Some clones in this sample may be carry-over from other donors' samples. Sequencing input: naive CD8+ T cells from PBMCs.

CDR3 nucleotide sequence: TGCGCCAGCAGAGCTTTGACGGTTAGCAATCAGCCCCAGCATTTT. Residues: CASRALTVSNQPQHF. The V call is TRBV4-1, the J call TRBJ1-5; unclear D gene. Trimming took 6 bases from V and 0 from J, leaving 12 bases between them. The CDR3 is 15 amino acids. CDR1 and CDR2 (germline): MGHRA, YSYEKL.